These 9 T cell receptor beta chains came from one sample sequenced in a study of chemoradiotherapy in HPV16-positive cancers. The method was immunoSEQ multiplex PCR; TCRdb's version includes in-frame clones alone and lacks a portion of them. The sample contains 55,000 to 85,000 clones, 88% of which appear only once. The sequenced sample was blood, obtained from a patient who underwent chemoradiotherapy. The receptors here all came from a human donor with HPV-associated anogenital cancer.

This chain uses TRBV21-1 with TRBJ1-1. TRBV21-1 is a pseudogene. The CDR3 spans 19 residues. The CDR3 spells CASSKEPPKKRGPNTEAFF. The CDR3 DNA is TGTGCCAGCAGCAAAGAACCCCCTAAAAAGAGAGGCCCGAACACTGAAGCTTTCTTT.

This clone was seen a single time. V gene TRBV29-1 combines with J gene TRBJ2-1; TRBD1 might be the D (6 bases). The V end lost 1 base, the J end lost 3 bases, and 16 bases lay between the germline ends. CDR1 is SQVTM, CDR2 ANQGSEA, per germline. The CDR3 is 16 residues long. CDR3 sequence (DNA): TGCAGCGTTGAAGGGTTTGGGGGACACTACTACAATGAGCAGTTCTTC. This encodes CSVEGFGGHYYNEQFF.

The rearrangement links TRBV5-1 to TRBJ2-7; TRBD1 matches 7 bases. Germline CDR1 reads SGHRS; CDR2 reads YFSETQ. With V trimmed by 3 bases and J by 2 bases, 8 bases remained unmatched. The CDR3 spans 15 residues. CDR3 protein: CASSSRQGSPYEQYF. The CDR3 DNA is TGCGCCAGCAGCTCTAGACAGGGATCCCCCTACGAGCAGTACTTC.

This clone was seen only a few times. J is TRBJ1-2 and V is TRBV4-2, with TRBD1 matching over 7 bases. Germline V gives CDR1 LGHNA, CDR2 YNFKEQ. With 0 bases clipped from V and 8 bases from J, the junction kept 6 bases outside the gene matches. The CDR3 is 14 amino acids. CDR3 sequence (DNA): TGTGCCAGCAGCCAAGATCAGGGGACAGTCGGCTACACCTTC. This encodes CASSQDQGTVGYTF.

The chain couples TRBV19 to TRBJ1-3, with 8 bases that match TRBD1. V trimming: 11 bases; J trimming: 0 bases; junction bases outside the gene matches: 9. This CDR3 comprises 15 residues. Germline lookup yields CDR1 LNHDA and CDR2 SQIVND (reference sequence). CDR3 nucleotides: TGTGCCTGTGGGGACAGGAGTTTCTCTGGAAACACCATATATTTT. This encodes CACGDRSFSGNTIYF.

J is TRBJ2-3 and V is TRBV19; perhaps TRBD2 as D (6 bases). V lost 3 bases and J lost 5, with 15 bases in between. The CDR3 covers 15 residues. Germline V gene lookup returns CDR1 LNHDA and CDR2 SQIVND (reference sequence). CDR3 protein: CASSIGGIPQDTQYF. CDR3 in DNA: TGTGCCAGTAGTATCGGGGGTATACCGCAAGATACGCAGTATTTT.

This clone was seen only once. The gene calls are TRBV7-9 and TRBJ1-2; 9 bases fit TRBD1. The CDR3 length is 12 residues. The junction had 5 bases not matched to a gene; V was cut back by 10 bases and J by 5 bases. CDR1 SEHNR and CDR2 FQNEAQ come from the germline V gene (reference sequence). In nucleotides, the CDR3 is TGTGCCACCGAGACAGGGGGGTATGGCTACACCTTC. The encoded protein is CATETGGYGYTF.

The chain is built from TRBV28 and TRBJ1-1; D possibly corresponds to TRBD1 (5 bases). V was trimmed by 6 bases and J by 5 bases, leaving 10 bases between them. This CDR3 spans 12 amino acids. In germline, CDR1 is MDHEN, CDR2 SYDVKM. CDR3 bases: TGTGCCAGCAGCTGGGAGGGGACTGAAGCTTTCTTT. Its translation is CASSWEGTEAFF.

The chain has TRBV6-1 and TRBJ1-4, with 7 bases matching TRBD1. V shed 3 bases and J 7 bases; nucleotides not matched to a gene: 5. The CDR3 is 14 amino acids. The germline V gene has CDR1 MNHNS and CDR2 SASEGT. The CDR3, as DNA: TGTGCCAGCAGTGAGACAGGGATGAGTGAAAAACTGTTTTTT. Its translation is CASSETGMSEKLFF.